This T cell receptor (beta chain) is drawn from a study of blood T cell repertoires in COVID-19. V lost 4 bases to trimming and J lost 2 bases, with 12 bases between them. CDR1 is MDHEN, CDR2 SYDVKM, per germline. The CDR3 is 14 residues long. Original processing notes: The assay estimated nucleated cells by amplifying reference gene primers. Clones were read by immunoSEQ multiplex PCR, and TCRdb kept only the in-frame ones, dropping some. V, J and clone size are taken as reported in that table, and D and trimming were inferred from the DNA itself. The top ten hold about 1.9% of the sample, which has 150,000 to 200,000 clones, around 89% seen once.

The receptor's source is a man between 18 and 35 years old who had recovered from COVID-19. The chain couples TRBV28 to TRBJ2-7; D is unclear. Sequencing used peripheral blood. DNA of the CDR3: TGTGCCAGCAGTTCGCTCATGAGCACCTACGAGCAGTACTTC. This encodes CASSSLMSTYEQYF.